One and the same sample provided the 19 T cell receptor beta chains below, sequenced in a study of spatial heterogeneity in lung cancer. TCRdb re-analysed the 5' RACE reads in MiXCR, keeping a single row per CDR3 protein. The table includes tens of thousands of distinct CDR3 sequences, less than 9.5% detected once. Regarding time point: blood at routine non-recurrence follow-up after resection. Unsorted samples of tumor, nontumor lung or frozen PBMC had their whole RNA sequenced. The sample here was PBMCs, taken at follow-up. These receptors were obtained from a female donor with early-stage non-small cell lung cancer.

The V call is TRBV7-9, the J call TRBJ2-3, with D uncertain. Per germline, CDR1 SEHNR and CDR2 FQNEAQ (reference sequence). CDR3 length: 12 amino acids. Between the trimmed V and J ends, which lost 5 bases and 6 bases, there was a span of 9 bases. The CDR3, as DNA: TGTGCCAGCAGCCCCCGGATGGATACGCAGTATTTT. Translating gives CASSPRMDTQYF.

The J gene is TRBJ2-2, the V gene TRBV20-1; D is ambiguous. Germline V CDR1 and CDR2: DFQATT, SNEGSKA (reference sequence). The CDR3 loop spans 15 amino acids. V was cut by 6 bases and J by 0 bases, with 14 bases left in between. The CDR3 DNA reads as TGCAGTGCGATTATACCCCAAGCGAACACCGGGGAGCTGTTTTTT. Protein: CSAIIPQANTGELFF.

The CDR3 here is CASSPDQGAGSTQYF. The CDR3 DNA reads TGCGCCAGCAGCCCGGATCAGGGGGCGGGATCGACGCAGTATTTT. This rearrangement joins TRBV5-1 to TRBJ2-3, with 8 bases aligning to TRBD1. The CDR3 extends over 15 amino acids. The germline CDR1 and CDR2 sequences are SGHRS and YFSETQ. Trimming took 4 bases from V and 9 from J; bases not matched to a gene: 13.

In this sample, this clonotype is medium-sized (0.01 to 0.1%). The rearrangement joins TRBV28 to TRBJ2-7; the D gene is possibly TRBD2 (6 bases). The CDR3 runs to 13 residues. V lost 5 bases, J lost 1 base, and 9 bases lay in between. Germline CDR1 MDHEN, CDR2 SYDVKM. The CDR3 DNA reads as TGTGCCAGCAGTCCGGGGACTTCCTACGAGCAGTACTTC. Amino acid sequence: CASSPGTSYEQYF. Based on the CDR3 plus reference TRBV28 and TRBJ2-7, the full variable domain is DVKVTQSSRYLVKRTGEKVFLECVQDMDHENMFWYRQDPGLGLRLIYFSYDVKMKEKGDIPEGYSVSREKKERFSLILESASTNQTSMYLCASSPGTSYEQYFGPGTRLTVT.

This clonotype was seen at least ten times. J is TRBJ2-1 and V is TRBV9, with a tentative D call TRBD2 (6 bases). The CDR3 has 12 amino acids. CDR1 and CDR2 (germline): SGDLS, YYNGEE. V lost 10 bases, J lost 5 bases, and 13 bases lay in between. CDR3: CAPQRGNNEQFF. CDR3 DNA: TGTGCCCCCCAACGGGGGAACAATGAGCAGTTCTTC. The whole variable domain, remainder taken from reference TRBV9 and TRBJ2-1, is DSGVTQTPKHLITATGQRVTLRCSPRSGDLSVYWYQQSLDQGLQFLIQYYNGEERAKGNILERFSAQQFPDLHSELNLSSLELGDSALYFCAPQRGNNEQFFGPGTRLTVL.

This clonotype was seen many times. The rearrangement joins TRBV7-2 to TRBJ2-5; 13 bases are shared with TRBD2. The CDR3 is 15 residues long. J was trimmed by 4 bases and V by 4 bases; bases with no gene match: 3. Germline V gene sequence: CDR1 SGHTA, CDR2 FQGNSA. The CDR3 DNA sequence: TGTGCCAGCAGCTACGGACTAGCGGGGGCAGAGACCCAGTACTTC. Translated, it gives CASSYGLAGAETQYF.

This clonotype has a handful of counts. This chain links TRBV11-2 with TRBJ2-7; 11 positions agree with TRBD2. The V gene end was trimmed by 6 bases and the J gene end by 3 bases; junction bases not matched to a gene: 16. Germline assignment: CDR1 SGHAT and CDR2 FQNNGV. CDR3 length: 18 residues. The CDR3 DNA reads TGTGCCAGCAGTCGCGGCCCTAGCGGGGGGCCGAGATACTACGAGCAGTACTTC. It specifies CASSRGPSGGPRYYEQYF.

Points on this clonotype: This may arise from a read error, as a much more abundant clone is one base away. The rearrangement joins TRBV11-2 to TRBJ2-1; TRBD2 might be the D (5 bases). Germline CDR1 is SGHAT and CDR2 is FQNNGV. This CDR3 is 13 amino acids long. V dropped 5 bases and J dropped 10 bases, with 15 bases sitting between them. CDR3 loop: CASSTDSGNEQFF. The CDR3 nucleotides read TGTGCCAGCAGCACGGACTCGGGGAACGAGCAGTTCTTC.

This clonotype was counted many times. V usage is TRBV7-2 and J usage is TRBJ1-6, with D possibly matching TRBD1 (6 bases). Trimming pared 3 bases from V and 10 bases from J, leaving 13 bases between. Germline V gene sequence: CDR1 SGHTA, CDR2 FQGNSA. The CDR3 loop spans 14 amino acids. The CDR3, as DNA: TGTGCCAGCAGCTTTACAGGGTTTTGGTCACCCCTCCACTTT. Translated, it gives CASSFTGFWSPLHF.

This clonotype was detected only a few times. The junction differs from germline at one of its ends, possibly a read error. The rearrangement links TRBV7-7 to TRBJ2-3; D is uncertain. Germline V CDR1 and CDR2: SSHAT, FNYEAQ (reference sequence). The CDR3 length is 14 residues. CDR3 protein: CASSPGSGLDTQYF. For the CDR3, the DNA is TGTGCTAGCAGCCCTGGGTCAGGATTGGATACGCAGTATTTT.

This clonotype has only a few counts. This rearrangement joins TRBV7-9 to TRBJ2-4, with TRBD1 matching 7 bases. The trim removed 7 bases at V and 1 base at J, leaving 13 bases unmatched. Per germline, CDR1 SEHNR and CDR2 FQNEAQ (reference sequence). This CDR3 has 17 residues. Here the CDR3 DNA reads TGTGCCAGCAACACCCCGGGACAGCGTGGGGCCAAAAACATTCAGTACTTC. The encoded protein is CASNTPGQRGAKNIQYF.

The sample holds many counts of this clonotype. The CDR3 reads CASTRYTTDTQYF. CDR3 nucleotide sequence: TGTGCCAGCACCCGATACACCACAGATACGCAGTATTTT. V is TRBV7-2 and J is TRBJ2-3, with no clear D. Germline loops: CDR1 SGHTA, CDR2 FQGNSA. The CDR3 consists of 13 residues. Between the trimmed V and J ends, which lost 7 bases and 2 bases, there was a span of 10 bases. Full variable domain (outside the CDR3, taken from reference TRBV7-2 and TRBJ2-3): GAGVSQSPSNKVTEKGKDVELRCDPISGHTALYWYRQSLGQGLEFLIYFQGNSAPDKSGLPSDRFSAERTGGSVSTLTIQRTQQEDSAVYLCASTRYTTDTQYFGPGTRLTVL.

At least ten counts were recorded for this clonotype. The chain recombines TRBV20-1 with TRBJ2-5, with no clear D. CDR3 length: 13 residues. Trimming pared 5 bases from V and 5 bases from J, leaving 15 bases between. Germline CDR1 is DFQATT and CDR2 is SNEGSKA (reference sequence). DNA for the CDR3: TGCAGTGCTGTCCCCCTGGGTTTGGAGACCCAGTACTTC. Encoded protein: CSAVPLGLETQYF.

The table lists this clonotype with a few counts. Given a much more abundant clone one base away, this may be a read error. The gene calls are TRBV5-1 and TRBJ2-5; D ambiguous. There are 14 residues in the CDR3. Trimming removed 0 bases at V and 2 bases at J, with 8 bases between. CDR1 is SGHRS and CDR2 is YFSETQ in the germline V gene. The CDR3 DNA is TGCGCCAGCAGCTTGGCCGGGCTGCAAGAGACCCAGTACTTC. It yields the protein CASSLAGLQETQYF.

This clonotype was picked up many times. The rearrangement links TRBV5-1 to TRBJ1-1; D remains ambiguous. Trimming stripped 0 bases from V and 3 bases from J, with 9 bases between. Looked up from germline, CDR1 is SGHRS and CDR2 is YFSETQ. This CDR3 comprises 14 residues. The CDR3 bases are TGCGCCAGCAGCTTGGCGGGCGAAGACACTGAAGCTTTCTTT. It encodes CASSLAGEDTEAFF.

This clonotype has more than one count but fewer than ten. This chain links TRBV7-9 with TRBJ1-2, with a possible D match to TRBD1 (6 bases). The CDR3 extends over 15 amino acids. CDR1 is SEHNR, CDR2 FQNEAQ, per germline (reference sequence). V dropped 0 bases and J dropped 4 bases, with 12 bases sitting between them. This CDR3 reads CASSLALGASYGYTF. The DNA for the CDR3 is TGTGCCAGCAGCTTAGCGCTGGGGGCAAGCTATGGCTACACCTTC.

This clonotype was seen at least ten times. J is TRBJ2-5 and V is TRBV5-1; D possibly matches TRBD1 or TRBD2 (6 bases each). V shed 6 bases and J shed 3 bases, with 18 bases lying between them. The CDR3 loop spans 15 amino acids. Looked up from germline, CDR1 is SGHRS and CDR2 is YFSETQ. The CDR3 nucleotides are TGCGCCAGCATCCGGGGGCAGCTCAACGAAGAGACCCAGTACTTC. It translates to CASIRGQLNEETQYF.

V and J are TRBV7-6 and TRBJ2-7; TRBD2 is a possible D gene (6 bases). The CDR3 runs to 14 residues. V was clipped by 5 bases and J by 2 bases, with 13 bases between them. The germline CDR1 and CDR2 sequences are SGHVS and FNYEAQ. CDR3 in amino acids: CASSISGLAYEQYF. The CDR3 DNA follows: TGTGCCAGCAGCATTAGCGGCCTTGCCTACGAGCAGTACTTC.

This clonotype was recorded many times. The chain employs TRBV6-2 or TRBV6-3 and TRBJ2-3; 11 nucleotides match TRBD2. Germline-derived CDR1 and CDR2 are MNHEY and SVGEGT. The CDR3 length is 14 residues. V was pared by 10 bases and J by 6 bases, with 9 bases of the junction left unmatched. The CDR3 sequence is CATLAGGPADTQYF. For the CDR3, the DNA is TGTGCCACCCTAGCGGGGGGTCCAGCGGATACGCAGTATTTT.